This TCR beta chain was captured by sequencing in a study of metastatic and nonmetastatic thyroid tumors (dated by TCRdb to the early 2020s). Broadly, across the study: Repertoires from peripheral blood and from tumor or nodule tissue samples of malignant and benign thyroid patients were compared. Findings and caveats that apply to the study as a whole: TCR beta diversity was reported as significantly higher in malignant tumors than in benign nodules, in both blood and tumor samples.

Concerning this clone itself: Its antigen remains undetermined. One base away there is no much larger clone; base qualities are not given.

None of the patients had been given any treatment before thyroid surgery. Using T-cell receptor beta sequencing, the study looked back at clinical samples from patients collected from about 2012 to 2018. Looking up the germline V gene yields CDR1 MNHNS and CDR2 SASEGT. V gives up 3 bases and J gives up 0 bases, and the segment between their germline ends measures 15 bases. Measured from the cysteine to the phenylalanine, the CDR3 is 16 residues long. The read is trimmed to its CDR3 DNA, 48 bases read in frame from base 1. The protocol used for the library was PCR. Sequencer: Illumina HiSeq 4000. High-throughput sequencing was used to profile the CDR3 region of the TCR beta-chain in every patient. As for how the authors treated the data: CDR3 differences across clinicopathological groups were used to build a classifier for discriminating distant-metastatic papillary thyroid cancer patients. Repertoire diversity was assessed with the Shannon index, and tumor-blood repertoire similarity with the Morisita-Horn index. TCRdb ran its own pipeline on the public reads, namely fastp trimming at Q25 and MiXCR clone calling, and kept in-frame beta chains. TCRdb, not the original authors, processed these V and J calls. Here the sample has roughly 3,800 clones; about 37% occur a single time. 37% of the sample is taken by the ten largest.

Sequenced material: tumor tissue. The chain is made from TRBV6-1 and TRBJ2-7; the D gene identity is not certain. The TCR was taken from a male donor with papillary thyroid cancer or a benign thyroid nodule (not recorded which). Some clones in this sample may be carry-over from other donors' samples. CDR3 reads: CASSDARVWSSYEQYF. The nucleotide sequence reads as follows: TGTGCCAGCAGTGATGCCCGCGTTTGGAGCTCCTACGAGCAGTACTTC.